The 10 T cell receptor beta chains given below trace back to one sample, sequenced in a study of T cell responses to AZD1222 COVID-19 vaccine. The protocol was immunoSEQ multiplex PCR, while the TCRdb copy is restricted to in-frame clones and leaves out a portion. The sample lists roughly 190,000 clones, around 94% occurring once. The sample here was peripheral blood, taken on day 0 of AZD1222 vaccination. These receptors were obtained from an adult in good health.

This clone appeared once. The chain employs TRBV9 and TRBJ2-5; 10 nucleotides align to TRBD2. Germline V gives CDR1 SGDLS, CDR2 YYNGEE. The V segment lost 0 bases and the J segment 5 bases; nucleotides outside the gene matches: 10. The CDR3 extends over 17 amino acids. CDR3 residues: CASSVGSGGAYGETQYF. The CDR3 DNA follows: TGTGCCAGCAGCGTAGGCAGCGGGGGGGCCTATGGGGAGACCCAGTACTTC.

The genes are TRBV7-3 and TRBJ1-6; D remains ambiguous. Germline V CDR1 and CDR2: SGHTA, FQGTGA. CDR3 size: 14 residues. The V gene lost 1 base and the J gene lost 6 bases, with 7 bases spanning the gap. The CDR3 DNA sequence: TGTGCCAGCAGCTTAAACCAGGTTAATTCACCCCTCCACTTT. Protein: CASSLNQVNSPLHF.

The chain couples TRBV7-3 to TRBJ1-1; D gene uncertain. V lost 1 base, J lost 1 base, and 10 bases lay in between. Germline CDR1 and CDR2: SGHTA and FQGTGA. The length of the CDR3 is 15 residues. As DNA, the CDR3 is TGTGCCAGCAGCTTAAAGGCGGCGGGGAACACTGAAGCTTTCTTT. It is translated as CASSLKAAGNTEAFF.

The rearrangement joins TRBV29-1 to TRBJ1-2; 7 bases map to TRBD1. The CDR3 consists of 19 residues. After removal of 0 bases from V and 4 bases from J, the junction contained 20 bases not matched to a gene. CDR1 and CDR2 (germline): SQVTM, ANQGSEA. The CDR3 region is CSVEDRPSGRGDRIYGYTF. The DNA for the CDR3 is TGCAGCGTTGAAGATCGCCCCTCGGGCAGGGGGGACCGGATCTATGGCTACACCTTC.

The chain couples TRBV23-1 to TRBJ1-4; a weak D match, TRBD1 (5 bases). TRBV23-1 is assigned to the ORF class and has an uncertain function. The ends were cut back, 0 bases at V and 7 bases at J, with 9 bases in the middle. The CDR3 is 14 residues long. CDR3 amino acids: CASSQSRGFEKLFF. CDR3 DNA: TGCGCCAGCAGTCAATCGAGGGGCTTTGAAAAACTGTTTTTT.

This clone was counted a single time. The gene calls are TRBV6-5 and TRBJ1-2; D not certain. V lost 6 bases, J lost 2 bases, and 10 bases lay in between. Looked up from germline, CDR1 is MNHEY and CDR2 is SVGAGI. CDR3 length: 13 residues. The CDR3: CASRTQINYGYTF. The CDR3 DNA sequence: TGTGCCAGCAGGACACAGATAAACTATGGCTACACCTTC.

The chain has TRBV6-5 and TRBJ2-7; D assignment may be TRBD1 or TRBD2 (5 bases each). This CDR3 comprises 14 residues. The germline V gene encodes CDR1 MNHEY and CDR2 SVGAGI. The V and J ends lost 6 bases and 1 base respectively, with 13 bases between them. The CDR3 sequence is CASRALGRSYEQYF. As DNA, the CDR3 is TGTGCCAGCAGGGCGCTGGGACGGTCCTACGAGCAGTACTTC.

V and J are TRBV18 and TRBJ2-2; 7 bases are a match to TRBD1. Germline CDR1 and CDR2: KGHSH and LQKENI. With 4 bases clipped from V and 4 bases from J, the junction kept 3 bases outside the gene matches. The CDR3 loop spans 14 amino acids. The CDR3 DNA reads as TGTGCCAGCTCACAGGGGGCCCGCACCGGGGAGCTGTTTTTT. It is translated as CASSQGARTGELFF.

The chain joins TRBV6-5 to TRBJ1-2; 7 bases are a match to TRBD1. V lost 5 bases, J lost 7 bases, and 4 bases stayed unmatched. The CDR3 runs 12 residues. CDR1 is MNHEY and CDR2 is SVGAGI in the germline V gene. The CDR3 DNA reads as TGTGCCAGCAGTCCACAGGGGTTTGGCTACACCTTC. This translates into CASSPQGFGYTF.

A few counts support this clone. Within the sample, other DNA sequences also encode this same CDR3. This chain links TRBV7-2 with TRBJ1-6; D is uncertain. Trimming took off 4 bases at V and 7 bases at J, with 11 bases between the two ends. The CDR3 consists of 14 residues. Germline V gene data show CDR1 as SGHTA and CDR2 as FQGNSA. The CDR3 coding sequence is TGTGCCAGCAGCTCAGCCCCCAGGAATTCACCCCTCCACTTT. Protein: CASSSAPRNSPLHF.